Listed here are 8 T cell receptor beta chains from one sample, sequenced in a study of shared clonotypes between healthy human individuals. Generated by immunoSEQ multiplex PCR, the TCRdb table keeps only in-frame clones and is missing some. The sample consists of about 2.4 million clones, approximately 90% of them appearing once. The material sequenced was naive CD4+ T cells sorted from blood. Subset specified: CD45RA+ positively selected. The receptors were gathered from a man aged 18 to 30 in good health.

This sequence joins TRBV6-6 and TRBJ2-1; perhaps TRBD2 as D (6 bases). Germline CDR1 reads MNHNY; CDR2 reads SVGAGI (reference sequence). V gave up 5 bases and J gave up 4 bases, with 9 bases separating them. The CDR3 loop spans 13 amino acids. CDR3 in amino acids: CASSGEEYNEQFF. For the CDR3, the DNA is TGTGCCAGCAGTGGGGAGGAATACAATGAGCAGTTCTTC.

This clone was counted a single time. The chain joins TRBV6-6 to TRBJ1-4; D gene uncertain. Germline CDR1 and CDR2: MNHNY and SVGAGI (reference sequence). Trimming stripped 7 bases from V and 6 bases from J, with 6 bases between. The CDR3 length is 11 residues. The CDR3 sequence: CASKGYEKLFF. In DNA form, the CDR3 reads TGTGCCAGCAAAGGGTATGAAAAACTGTTTTTT.

This chain connects TRBV2 to TRBJ2-1; the D gene is possibly TRBD2 (5 bases). The CDR3 is 14 residues long. V lost 0 bases to trimming and J lost 12 bases, with 15 bases between them. Germline-derived CDR1 and CDR2 are SNHLY and FYNNEI. Here the CDR3 DNA reads TGTGCCAGCAGTGAAGCGAGGGAGCTCCTGGGGCAGTTCTTC. The encoded protein is CASSEARELLGQFF.

V usage is TRBV19 and J usage is TRBJ2-7, with 9 positions matching TRBD2. J was trimmed by 3 bases and V by 4 bases; bases with no gene match: 7. Germline assignment: CDR1 LNHDA and CDR2 SQIVND (reference sequence). The CDR3 is made up of 15 amino acids. CDR3 DNA: TGTGCCAGTAGTAATTCGGGACTAGCTGGCTACGAGCAGTACTTC. This translates into CASSNSGLAGYEQYF.

This clone occurred once. The chain employs TRBV13 and TRBJ2-1; D call uncertain. The CDR3 length is 14 residues. V lost 5 bases to trimming and J lost 6 bases, with 14 bases between them. Germline CDR1 reads PRHDT; CDR2 reads FYEKMQ (reference sequence). Written as DNA, the CDR3 is TGTGCCAGCAGCCCCACAGACCCCGCCAATGAGCAGTTCTTC. Its translation is CASSPTDPANEQFF.

The chain recombines TRBV6-1 with TRBJ1-5, with a possible D match to TRBD1 (5 bases). The CDR3 sequence is 16 residues long. Germline V CDR1 and CDR2: MNHNS, SASEGT. V lost 3 bases to trimming and J lost 2 bases, with 14 bases between them. This CDR3 is CASSEVKGVGNQPQHF. As DNA, the CDR3 is TGTGCCAGCAGTGAGGTTAAAGGGGTTGGCAATCAGCCCCAGCATTTT.

The chain uses TRBV5-1 and TRBJ2-3; D could derive from TRBD1 or TRBD2 (5 bases each). V was shortened by 7 bases and J by 8 bases, with 11 bases between the two germline ends. CDR3 length: 11 residues. The germline V gene has CDR1 SGHRS and CDR2 YFSETQ. The CDR3 reads CASSGDRTQYF. The CDR3 DNA reads as TGCGCCAGCTCCGGGGACCGTACGCAGTATTTT.

V usage is TRBV9 and J usage is TRBJ2-2; 12 nucleotides align to TRBD2. V shed 4 bases, J shed 6 bases, and the junction held 4 bases outside the gene matches. The CDR3 totals 15 residues. Germline loops: CDR1 SGDLS, CDR2 YYNGEE. CDR3 sequence reads: CASSSGLAGPGELFF. The CDR3 nucleotides are TGTGCCAGCAGCTCAGGACTAGCGGGACCCGGGGAGCTGTTTTTT.